Listed here are 29 T cell receptor beta chains from one sample, sequenced in a study of T-cell memory formation after mild COVID-19. Using its own MiXCR run on the 5' RACE reads, TCRdb lists one record per CDR3 protein. The sample shows a few hundred thousand distinct CDR3 sequences, around a fifth of them seen only once. The sequenced material came from PBMCs or a T cell subset sorted from them (not recorded which). All receptors derive from an adult woman who had mild COVID-19 (a few samples of this study predate the infection). Cell type and time point are not known.

This chain connects TRBV4-1 to TRBJ2-5; D is uncertain. The CDR3 runs 15 residues. Germline lookup yields CDR1 MGHRA and CDR2 YSYEKL. The V gene lost 1 base and the J gene lost 1 base, with 10 bases spanning the gap. The CDR3 region is CASSQVVGIQETQYF. CDR3 bases: TGCGCCAGCAGCCAAGTCGTTGGGATCCAAGAGACCCAGTACTTC.

This clonotype was seen only once. The V call is TRBV7-9, the J call TRBJ1-4; perhaps TRBD1 as D (5 bases). The CDR3 has 15 residues. CDR1 is SEHNR, CDR2 FQNEAQ, per germline (reference sequence). V lost 5 bases, J lost 5 bases, and 15 bases lay in between. CDR3 coding DNA: TGTGCCAGCAGCCTAGTCCGGTACAGGAATGAAAAACTGTTTTTT. It translates to CASSLVRYRNEKLFF.

The chain uses TRBV10-3 and TRBJ2-7; D possibly uses TRBD1 or TRBD2 (5 bases each). Trimming pared 6 bases from V and 3 bases from J, leaving 18 bases between. CDR3 length equals 15 residues. CDR1 and CDR2 from the germline V gene are ENHRY and SYGVKD. Written as DNA, the CDR3 is TGTGCCATCAGCGTTGGGGGTGACTACCGCTACGAGCAGTACTTC. This translates into CAISVGGDYRYEQYF.

This clonotype was observed a handful of times. This rearrangement joins TRBV29-1 to TRBJ2-1; 11 positions agree with TRBD2. In germline, CDR1 is SQVTM, CDR2 ANQGSEA. J lost 3 bases, V lost 5 bases, and 6 bases had no gene match. CDR3 size: 15 residues. The CDR3 spells CSVCLAGGLYNEQFF. The CDR3 nucleotides are TGCAGCGTTTGTCTAGCGGGAGGCCTCTACAATGAGCAGTTCTTC.

The J gene is TRBJ2-7, the V gene TRBV12-3 or TRBV12-4, with unresolved D. This CDR3 region has 12 residues. With 3 bases removed from V and 6 bases from J, the gap between germline ends came to 9 bases. The CDR3 DNA follows: TGTGCCAGCAGTTTTTATTGGATCGAGCAGTACTTC. Amino acids: CASSFYWIEQYF.

A few counts support this clonotype. The chain combines TRBV11-3 with TRBJ2-2; D possibly corresponds to TRBD1 (5 bases). V was pared by 4 bases and J by 2 bases, with 14 bases between. The CDR3 spans 16 residues. The germline CDR1 and CDR2 sequences are SGHNT and YENEEA. In DNA, the CDR3 is TGTGCCAGCAGCTCCCCTGGGGCTGGAAACACCGGGGAGCTGTTTTTT. This codes for CASSSPGAGNTGELFF.

This clonotype was seen only a few times. The rearrangement links TRBV4-2 to TRBJ1-1; TRBD1 aligns across 11 bases. CDR3 length equals 15 residues. Germline lookup yields CDR1 LGHNA and CDR2 YNFKEQ. V shed 6 bases and J 3 bases; nucleotides not matched to a gene: 6. CDR3 DNA sequence: TGTGCCAGCAGTCCTGGGACAGGGGGGGACACTGAAGCTTTCTTT. Protein sequence: CASSPGTGGDTEAFF.

The V gene is TRBV7-3, the J gene TRBJ2-3; 9 bases agree with TRBD1. V dropped 5 bases and J dropped 5; count of bases not matched to a gene: 5. The germline gives CDR1 SGHTA, CDR2 FQGTGA. The CDR3 spans 14 residues. The CDR3 spells CASSARTGEDTQYF. In DNA form, the CDR3 reads TGTGCCAGCAGCGCAAGGACAGGGGAAGATACGCAGTATTTT.

The chain links TRBV20-1 to TRBJ2-3; D gene unclear. Germline CDR1 DFQATT, CDR2 SNEGSKA (reference sequence). The CDR3 has 14 amino acids. The germline V and J ends were trimmed by 2 bases and 3 bases, with 12 bases remaining between them. CDR3 in amino acids: CSARKPGRTDTQYF. The CDR3 coding sequence is TGCAGTGCTAGAAAGCCAGGCAGAACAGATACGCAGTATTTT.

This chain links TRBV12-3 or TRBV12-4 with TRBJ2-7; the D call may be TRBD1 or TRBD2 (5 bases each). The V gene lost 3 bases and the J gene lost 7 bases, with 16 bases spanning the gap. This CDR3 contains 14 residues. CDR3 loop: CASSFLKPEGEQYF. The CDR3 DNA follows: TGTGCCAGCAGTTTCCTGAAGCCTGAGGGGGAGCAGTACTTC.

This clonotype was detected only a few times. The rearrangement uses TRBV20-1 and TRBJ1-6; possible D gene TRBD1, 6 bases. Trimming pared 5 bases from V and 9 bases from J, leaving 20 bases between. Germline V lookup: CDR1 DFQATT, CDR2 SNEGSKA (reference sequence). CDR3 length: 15 residues. In nucleotides, the CDR3 is TGCAGTGCTCGCCCCCCCACTACAGGGTCTTCACCCCTCCACTTT. It specifies CSARPPTTGSSPLHF.

J is TRBJ1-2 and V is TRBV30, with D unclear. The V gene's germline CDR1 is GTSNPN and CDR2 SVGIG (reference sequence). The V end lost 5 bases, the J end lost 5 bases, and 9 bases lay between the germline ends. CDR3 length: 11 residues. DNA of the CDR3: TGTGCCTGGTCATCAGTGTATGGCTACACCTTC. It specifies CAWSSVYGYTF.

The chain combines TRBV9 with TRBJ2-7; TRBD2 aligns across 14 bases. The CDR3 has 15 residues. CDR1 SGDLS and CDR2 YYNGEE come from the germline V gene. Trimming removed 3 bases from V and 4 bases from J; junction bases left unmatched: 3. This CDR3 reads CASSGLAGGIYEQYF. DNA for the CDR3: TGTGCCAGCAGCGGACTAGCGGGGGGGATATACGAGCAGTACTTC.

This clonotype was detected a few times. The chain uses TRBV29-1 and TRBJ1-1; possibly TRBD1 for D (5 bases). Trimming stripped 4 bases from V and 4 bases from J, with 10 bases between. Per the germline V gene, CDR1 is SQVTM and CDR2 is ANQGSEA. This CDR3 spans 12 amino acids. The DNA of the CDR3 is TGCAGCGTTGCGAAGGGACTCACTGAAGCTTTCTTT. Residues: CSVAKGLTEAFF.

This clonotype showed up many times. J is TRBJ2-3 and V is TRBV9; 7 bases map to TRBD2. Germline values: CDR1 SGDLS, CDR2 YYNGEE. The CDR3 totals 15 residues. V lost 2 bases, J lost 1 base, and 4 bases stayed unmatched. The CDR3, as DNA: TGTGCCAGCAGCGTGGAAGCGGGGCGCACAGATACGCAGTATTTT. It codes for CASSVEAGRTDTQYF.

This clonotype was observed a few times. The rearrangement joins TRBV9 to TRBJ2-3, with TRBD2 matching over 8 bases. V was clipped by 4 bases and J by 2 bases; unmatched bases: 12. The CDR3 is 17 residues long. Germline V gene sequence: CDR1 SGDLS, CDR2 YYNGEE. The CDR3 bases are TGTGCCAGCAGCCACCGGGGGGGCTTAGCGATCACAGATACGCAGTATTTT. Translated, it gives CASSHRGGLAITDTQYF.

This clonotype was seen a few times. The rearrangement links TRBV10-2 to TRBJ2-1; 7 nucleotides agree with TRBD2. The CDR3 sequence is 15 residues long. Germline V gene lookup returns CDR1 WSHSY and CDR2 SAAADI. V lost 6 bases and J lost 2; bases outside the gene matches: 7. The CDR3 loop reads CASSGSGVTYNEQFF. The CDR3 bases are TGCGCCAGCAGCGGGAGCGGGGTCACCTACAATGAGCAGTTCTTC.

This clonotype has a handful of counts. This rearrangement joins TRBV20-1 to TRBJ1-2; D call uncertain. Germline values: CDR1 DFQATT, CDR2 SNEGSKA (reference sequence). V gave up 5 bases and J gave up 3 bases, with 13 bases separating them. The CDR3 contains 13 residues. DNA of the CDR3: TGCAGTGCTGCCCTGGCGGGCGACTATGGCTACACCTTC. Protein sequence: CSAALAGDYGYTF.

This chain uses TRBV29-1 with TRBJ2-3; D may be TRBD2 (5 bases). Per the germline V gene, CDR1 is SQVTM and CDR2 is ANQGSEA. This CDR3 region has 14 residues. The ends were cut back, 3 bases at V and 0 bases at J, with 10 bases in the middle. The CDR3 region has the DNA TGCAGCGTTGAGCTTCCGGGGAGCACAGATACGCAGTATTTT. This sequence encodes CSVELPGSTDTQYF.

V is TRBV2 and J is TRBJ1-1; no firm D call. Looked up from germline, CDR1 is SNHLY and CDR2 is FYNNEI. The CDR3 consists of 14 residues. Trimming removed 6 bases from V and 4 bases from J, with 15 bases in between. CDR3 in DNA: TGTGCCAGCAGCTGGACCCTGAAGGGCACTGAAGCTTTCTTT. It specifies CASSWTLKGTEAFF.

This chain links TRBV24-1 with TRBJ2-6; no clear D. The CDR3 has 16 amino acids. With 3 bases removed from V and 0 bases from J, the gap between germline ends came to 8 bases. Germline CDR1 is KGHDR and CDR2 is SFDVKD. CDR3 region: CATSDAQTSGANVLTF. The CDR3 nucleotides are TGTGCCACCAGTGATGCCCAGACCTCTGGGGCCAACGTCCTGACTTTC.

CDR3 bases: TGCAGCGTTCAAGGTGGGACTAGCTTCCCGAACACCGGGGAGCTGTTTTTT. It specifies CSVQGGTSFPNTGELFF. This rearrangement joins TRBV29-1 to TRBJ2-2, with 9 nucleotides matching TRBD2. Germline V gene data show CDR1 as SQVTM and CDR2 as ANQGSEA. CDR3 size: 17 residues. J gave up 0 bases and V 5 bases, and 10 bases lay outside the gene matches.

This clonotype has just a few counts. As DNA, the CDR3 is TGTGCCACCAGTGACTTCGGGACTCCCGACACAGATACGCAGTATTTT. This codes for CATSDFGTPDTDTQYF. The gene calls are TRBV24-1 and TRBJ2-3, with a tentative D call TRBD2 (6 bases). The CDR3 is made up of 16 amino acids. V was clipped by 4 bases and J by 2 bases, with 15 bases between them. Looked up from germline, CDR1 is KGHDR and CDR2 is SFDVKD.

This clonotype came up a few times. V usage is TRBV4-2 and J usage is TRBJ2-6; D is ambiguous. V dropped 1 base and J dropped 5 bases, with 0 bases sitting between them. The CDR3 contains 12 residues. CDR1 and CDR2 from the germline V gene are LGHNA and YNFKEQ. The CDR3 region has the DNA TGTGCCAGCAGCCAAGGGGCCAACGTCCTGACTTTC. Translation gives CASSQGANVLTF.

The gene calls are TRBV9 and TRBJ2-7; the D is unclear. Trimming removed 5 bases from V and 0 bases from J, with 12 bases in between. Germline V gene data show CDR1 as SGDLS and CDR2 as YYNGEE. The CDR3 has 14 amino acids. CDR3 in amino acids: CASSVASSSYEQYF. The CDR3 nucleotides are TGTGCCAGCAGTGTGGCATCCTCCTCCTACGAGCAGTACTTC.

V and J are TRBV6-5 and TRBJ2-7; 10 bases are a match to TRBD2. CDR1 is MNHEY and CDR2 is SVGAGI in the germline V gene. CDR3 length: 16 residues. The junction had 8 bases not matched to a gene; V was cut back by 1 base and J by 5 bases. The CDR3 coding sequence is TGTGCCAGCAGTTACTTCCTAGCGGGAGCTTCGGACGAGCAGTACTTC. Encoded protein: CASSYFLAGASDEQYF.

In this sample, this clonotype turned up many times. This chain connects TRBV4-1 to TRBJ2-7, with D tentatively TRBD1 (5 bases). V was trimmed by 3 bases and J by 3 bases, leaving 9 bases between them. This CDR3 is built from 13 residues. The V gene's germline CDR1 is MGHRA and CDR2 YSYEKL. CDR3 sequence reads: CASSQSGLYEQYF. Written as DNA, the CDR3 is TGCGCCAGCAGCCAGTCAGGGCTCTACGAGCAGTACTTC.

This clonotype was counted only a few times. This sequence joins TRBV7-2 and TRBJ2-7; 7 positions match TRBD1. CDR3 length: 13 amino acids. V trimming: 5 bases; J trimming: 10 bases; junction bases outside the gene matches: 11. In germline, CDR1 is SGHTA, CDR2 FQGNSA. CDR3 in amino acids: CASSPTARDSQYF. The CDR3 region has the DNA TGTGCCAGCAGCCCGACAGCCCGGGACAGTCAGTACTTC.

This clonotype has only a few counts. This rearrangement joins TRBV2 to TRBJ2-1; no clear D. Trimming removed 0 bases from V and 7 bases from J, with 16 bases in between. The V gene's germline CDR1 is SNHLY and CDR2 FYNNEI. The CDR3 covers 16 residues. CDR3: CASSEAGWNSGNEQFF. DNA for the CDR3: TGTGCCAGCAGTGAAGCTGGTTGGAACTCCGGGAATGAGCAGTTCTTC.